One sample yielded the 23 T cell receptor beta chains listed below, sequenced in a study of T cell repertoires in cytomegalovirus infection. Which antigens these TCRs recognize remains unknown. TCRdb independently ran MiXCR on the reads; one entry per CDR3 protein. This sample has a few hundred thousand distinct CDR3 sequences, with 30% to 40% found just once. The sample was cultured PBMCs, taken from culture after CMV antigen stimulation. The receptor set was obtained from a human donor in good health (CMV status not recorded). Some clones in this sample may be carry-over from other donors' samples.

The rearrangement links TRBV11-3 to TRBJ1-1; D perhaps matches TRBD1 (6 bases). The CDR3 consists of 14 residues. The germline V gene encodes CDR1 SGHNT and CDR2 YENEEA. The V and J ends lost 5 bases and 4 bases respectively, with 14 bases between them. CDR3: CASSVGQRSTEAFF. The CDR3 DNA is TGTGCCAGCAGCGTAGGACAGCGAAGCACTGAAGCTTTCTTT. Looking up the rest from reference TRBV11-3 and TRBJ1-1 gives the full variable domain: EAGVVQSPRYKIIEKKQPVAFWCNPISGHNTLYWYLQNLGQGPELLIRYENEEAVDDSQLPKDRFSAERLKGVDSTLKIQPAELGDSAVYLCASSVGQRSTEAFFGQGTRLTVV.

In its sample, this clonotype was seen many times. The chain carries TRBV7-2 and TRBJ1-2; D perhaps matches TRBD1 (6 bases). The CDR3 contains 14 residues. Germline V gene lookup returns CDR1 SGHTA and CDR2 FQGNSA. The V end was cut by 5 bases, the J end by 8 bases, with 18 bases between. The CDR3 sequence is CASSPASGAYGYTF. In nucleotides, the CDR3 is TGTGCCAGCAGCCCAGCCTCAGGGGCATACGGCTACACCTTC.

This clonotype was found a few times. The chain has TRBV10-3 and TRBJ2-7, with 8 bases that match TRBD2. The CDR3 contains 15 residues. Trimming cost V 2 bases and J 0 bases; bases outside gene matches: 3. Per germline, CDR1 ENHRY and CDR2 SYGVKD. CDR3: CAISEGLAGSYEQYV. For the CDR3, the DNA is TGTGCCATCAGTGAGGGTCTAGCGGGCTCCTACGAGCAGTACGTC.

This chain joins TRBV28 and TRBJ1-5; 11 bases map to TRBD1. The CDR3 runs 15 residues. Losses at the gene ends were 1 base for V and 10 bases for J; bases not matched to a gene: 6. Per the germline V gene, CDR1 is MDHEN and CDR2 is SYDVKM. The CDR3 bases are TGTGCCAGCAGTTTATCCGGACAGGGGGCGCGACCCCAGCATTTT. Its protein product is CASSLSGQGARPQHF.

The V and J genes are TRBV11-2 and TRBJ1-1; the D gene is possibly TRBD1 (6 bases). V was clipped by 1 base and J by 1 base, with 10 bases between them. Germline loops: CDR1 SGHAT, CDR2 FQNNGV. The CDR3 is made up of 15 amino acids. As DNA, the CDR3 is TGTGCCAGCAGCTTAGTGCAGGGGTCGAACACTGAAGCTTTCTTT. Amino acid sequence: CASSLVQGSNTEAFF.

J is TRBJ1-6 and V is TRBV15; TRBD1 matches at 9 bases. Germline CDR1 and CDR2: LNHNV and YYDKDF (reference sequence). This CDR3 has 16 residues. With 5 bases clipped from V and 7 bases from J, the junction kept 9 bases outside the gene matches. The CDR3 coding sequence is TGTGCCACCAGCCGGACAGGGGACAGACAAAATTCACCCCTCCACTTT. It is translated as CATSRTGDRQNSPLHF.

This clonotype was seen only a few times. This chain connects TRBV5-4 to TRBJ1-2; tentatively, D is TRBD1 (6 bases). CDR3 length: 15 residues. Germline V lookup: CDR1 SGHNT, CDR2 YYREEE (reference sequence). The V and J ends lost 4 bases and 0 bases respectively, with 13 bases between them. For the CDR3, the DNA is TGTGCCAGCAGCCCACAGACAGGCGCTAACTATGGCTACACCTTC. This gives the protein CASSPQTGANYGYTF.

This clonotype was detected ten times or more. The chain has TRBV20-1 and TRBJ1-5, with D unclear. The CDR3 consists of 13 residues. Trimming removed 0 bases at V and 4 bases at J, with 7 bases between. The germline V gene encodes CDR1 DFQATT and CDR2 SNEGSKA (reference sequence). CDR3 sequence reads: CSARDGRNQPQHF. CDR3 sequence (DNA): TGCAGTGCTAGAGACGGGAGGAATCAGCCCCAGCATTTT.

This clonotype was counted many times. V and J are TRBV12-3 or TRBV12-4 and TRBJ1-1; TRBD1 aligns across 7 bases. The junction had 13 bases not matched to a gene; V was cut back by 3 bases and J by 0 bases. The CDR3 is made up of 18 amino acids. CDR3 in DNA: TGTGCCAGCAGTTTTGGGCCCTCAGGGGGTGGCATGAACACTGAAGCTTTCTTT. Protein: CASSFGPSGGGMNTEAFF.

The chain carries TRBV10-2 and TRBJ1-1; TRBD1 agrees at 12 bases. J gave up 4 bases and V 5 bases, and 8 bases lay outside the gene matches. The CDR3 sequence is 16 residues long. Per the germline V gene, CDR1 is WSHSY and CDR2 is SAAADI. The CDR3 bases are TGCGCCAGCAGTCCCGGGACAGGGGGCGCGGGCACTGAAGCTTTCTTT. Protein sequence: CASSPGTGGAGTEAFF.

The rearrangement links TRBV19 to TRBJ2-1; TRBD2 matches at 11 bases. The CDR3 sequence is 18 residues long. Germline trimming cut 1 base from V and 8 bases from J; bases unmatched to any gene: 13. Germline values: CDR1 LNHDA, CDR2 SQIVND (reference sequence). CDR3 sequence (DNA): TGTGCCAGTAGTATAGTCTCTAGCACTAGCGGGAGTAGGCATGAGCAGTTCTTC. Translation gives CASSIVSSTSGSRHEQFF.

This clonotype was observed a handful of times. The rearrangement uses TRBV4-1 and TRBJ1-2, with D possibly TRBD1 on 5 matching bases. V shed 0 bases and J shed 8 bases, with 13 bases lying between them. Germline V gene sequence: CDR1 MGHRA, CDR2 YSYEKL. The CDR3 loop spans 14 amino acids. CDR3 residues: CASSQEWGGRGYTF. In nucleotides, the CDR3 is TGCGCCAGCAGCCAAGAGTGGGGGGGTCGCGGCTACACCTTC.

CDR3 nucleotide sequence: TGCAGTGCTAGAGTTTACCTCGGGACAGGGGGGATAGAAAAACTGTTTTTT. Residues: CSARVYLGTGGIEKLFF. The chain couples TRBV20-1 to TRBJ1-4; 11 bases map to TRBD1. Germline CDR1 is DFQATT and CDR2 is SNEGSKA (reference sequence). Trimming removed 1 base from V and 8 bases from J; junction bases left unmatched: 12. The CDR3 has 17 residues.

V gene TRBV24-1 combines with J gene TRBJ2-1, with TRBD2 as a possible D gene (5 bases). The CDR3 runs to 15 residues. Germline lookup yields CDR1 KGHDR and CDR2 SFDVKD. V was trimmed by 3 bases and J by 3 bases, leaving 11 bases between them. The CDR3 loop reads CATSDRTEGYNEQFF. CDR3 bases: TGTGCCACCAGTGATAGGACTGAGGGCTACAATGAGCAGTTCTTC.

The table lists this clonotype with many counts. The CDR3 sequence is CASRARANSYEQYF. The CDR3 DNA reads as TGTGCCAGCAGGGCAAGGGCTAACTCCTACGAGCAGTACTTC. V is TRBV6-2 or TRBV6-3 and J is TRBJ2-7; no firm D call. This CDR3 is 14 amino acids long. V shed 6 bases and J shed 0 bases, with 12 bases lying between them. Per the germline V gene, CDR1 is MNHEY and CDR2 is SVGEGT.

This chain links TRBV5-4 with TRBJ1-5, with 7 bases identical to TRBD1. Germline V gene lookup returns CDR1 SGHNT and CDR2 YYREEE (reference sequence). V lost 4 bases to trimming and J lost 5 bases; unmatched junction nucleotides: 3. The CDR3 has 13 amino acids. The CDR3 protein is CASSPGTDQPQHF. CDR3 nucleotides: TGTGCCAGCAGCCCCGGGACAGATCAGCCCCAGCATTTT.

This clonotype was detected many times. The chain uses TRBV6-2 or TRBV6-3 and TRBJ2-1, with 14 bases that match TRBD2. The germline V gene has CDR1 MNHEY and CDR2 SVGEGT. CDR3 size: 13 residues. V lost 10 bases, J lost 9 bases, and 5 bases stayed unmatched. The CDR3 spells CATGLAGGGEQFF. Written as DNA, the CDR3 is TGTGCCACCGGACTAGCGGGGGGCGGTGAGCAGTTCTTC.

The rearrangement links TRBV28 to TRBJ2-3; a possible D gene is TRBD1 (6 bases). Per the germline V gene, CDR1 is MDHEN and CDR2 is SYDVKM. The CDR3 contains 17 residues. V lost 2 bases, J lost 0 bases, and 15 bases lay in between. The CDR3 sequence is CASSLPPPGVSTDTQYF. The DNA for the CDR3 is TGTGCCAGCAGTTTACCTCCCCCAGGGGTCAGCACAGATACGCAGTATTTT.

This clonotype has only a few counts. The chain joins TRBV7-9 to TRBJ2-5; no clear D. The germline CDR1 and CDR2 sequences are SEHNR and FQNEAQ (reference sequence). This CDR3 spans 14 amino acids. V was shortened by 4 bases and J by 1 base, with 10 bases between the two germline ends. The CDR3: CASSSKLIQETQYF. The CDR3 bases are TGTGCCAGCAGCTCTAAACTCATCCAAGAGACCCAGTACTTC. The full variable domain, with the rest looked up from reference TRBV7-9 and TRBJ2-5, is DTGVSQNPRHKITKRGQNVTFRCDPISEHNRLYWYRQTLGQGPEFLTYFQNEAQLEKSRLLSDRFSAERPKGSFSTLEIQRTEQGDSAMYLCASSSKLIQETQYFGPGTRLLVL.

In this sample, this clonotype turned up a few times. The chain carries TRBV7-8 and TRBJ1-4; D is uncertain. CDR1 and CDR2 from the germline V gene are SGHVS and FQNEAQ. The CDR3 spans 15 residues. V lost 5 bases and J lost 10, with 20 bases in between. The CDR3 DNA reads TGTGCCAGCAGCCCCCGTCAACGTTCCGTTGGAAAACTGTTTTTT. This gives the protein CASSPRQRSVGKLFF.

This clonotype has just a few counts. This chain links TRBV7-2 with TRBJ1-6, with 8 bases aligning to TRBD1. The V segment lost 5 bases and the J segment 10 bases; nucleotides outside the gene matches: 10. CDR3 size: 15 residues. The germline V gene encodes CDR1 SGHTA and CDR2 FQGNSA. Here the CDR3 DNA reads TGTGCCAGCAGCCTACAGGGGGGGTTGGGATCACCCCTCCACTTT. Protein product: CASSLQGGLGSPLHF.

This clonotype came up a few times. The V gene is TRBV19, the J gene TRBJ2-2; 7 nucleotides agree with TRBD2. The CDR3 runs 15 residues. CDR1 and CDR2 from the germline V gene are LNHDA and SQIVND (reference sequence). V was clipped by 5 bases and J by 4 bases; unmatched bases: 7. The CDR3 nucleotides read TGTGCCAGTAGTCCTCAAAGCGGGGCCACCGGGGAGCTGTTTTTT. This codes for CASSPQSGATGELFF. Drawing the rest from reference TRBV19 and TRBJ2-2, the complete variable domain is DGGITQSPKYLFRKEGQNVTLSCEQNLNHDAMYWYRQDPGQGLRLIYYSQIVNDFQKGDIAEGYSVSREKKESFPLTVTSAQKNPTAFYLCASSPQSGATGELFFGEGSRLTVL.

The chain recombines TRBV6-1 with TRBJ1-1; D gene unclear. The CDR3 extends over 14 amino acids. Trimming removed 6 bases at V and 0 bases at J, with 11 bases between. The germline V gene encodes CDR1 MNHNS and CDR2 SASEGT. The CDR3 nucleotides read TGTGCCAGCAGGGATAGCCGGCTGAACACTGAAGCTTTCTTT. It translates to CASRDSRLNTEAFF.